This TCR beta chain came from a study of T cell responses to AZD1222 COVID-19 vaccine. The repertoire was sequenced with immunoSEQ multiplex PCR; TCRdb's copy has only in-frame clones and lacks some. The sample records approximately 150,000 clones, over 90% being singletons. Unmatched junction bases numbered 4, after V lost 4 bases and J lost 4 bases. Germline V gene sequence: CDR1 SGHRS, CDR2 YFSETQ. The CDR3 is 14 amino acids. This sample comprised peripheral blood, obtained on day 0 of AZD1222 vaccination. The rearrangement uses TRBV5-1 and TRBJ2-2; 7 nucleotides agree with TRBD1. This TCR was recovered from an adult in good health. The CDR3 region is CASSPGTVTGELFF. CDR3 nucleotides: TGCGCCAGCAGCCCCGGGACAGTCACCGGGGAGCTGTTTTTT.